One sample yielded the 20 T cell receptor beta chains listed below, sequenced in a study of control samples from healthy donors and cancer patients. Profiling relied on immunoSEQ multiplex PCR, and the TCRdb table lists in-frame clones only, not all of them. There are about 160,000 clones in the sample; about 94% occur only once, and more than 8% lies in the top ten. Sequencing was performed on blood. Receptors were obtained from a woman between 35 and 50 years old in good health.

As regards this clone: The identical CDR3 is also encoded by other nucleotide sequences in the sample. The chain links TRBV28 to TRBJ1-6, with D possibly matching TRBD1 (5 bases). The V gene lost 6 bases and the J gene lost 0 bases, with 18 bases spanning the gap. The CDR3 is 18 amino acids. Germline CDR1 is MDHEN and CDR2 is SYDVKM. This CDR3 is CASSPIGGDSSYNSPLHF. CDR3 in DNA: TGTGCCAGCAGCCCTATTGGGGGTGACAGCTCCTATAATTCACCCCTCCACTTT.

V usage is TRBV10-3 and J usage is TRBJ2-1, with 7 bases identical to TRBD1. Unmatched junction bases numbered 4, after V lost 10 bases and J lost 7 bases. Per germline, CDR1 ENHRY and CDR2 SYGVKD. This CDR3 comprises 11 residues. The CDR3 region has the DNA TGTGCCAGCCAACAGGGGAATGAGCAGTTCTTC. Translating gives CASQQGNEQFF.

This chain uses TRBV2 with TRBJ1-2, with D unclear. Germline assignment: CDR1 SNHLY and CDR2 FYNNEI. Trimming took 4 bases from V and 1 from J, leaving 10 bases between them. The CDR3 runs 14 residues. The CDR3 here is CASSARSRNYGYTF. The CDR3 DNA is TGTGCCAGCAGTGCCCGCAGCCGTAACTATGGCTACACCTTC.

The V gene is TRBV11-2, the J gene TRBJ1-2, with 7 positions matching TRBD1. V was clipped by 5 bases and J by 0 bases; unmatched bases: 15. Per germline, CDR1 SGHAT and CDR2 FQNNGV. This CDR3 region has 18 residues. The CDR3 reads CASSPRPWRDSTNYGYTF. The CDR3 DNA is TGTGCCAGCAGCCCGCGACCCTGGCGGGACAGCACTAACTATGGCTACACCTTC. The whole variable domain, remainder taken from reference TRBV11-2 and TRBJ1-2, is EAGVAQSPRYKIIEKRQSVAFWCNPISGHATLYWYQQILGQGPKLLIQFQNNGVVDDSQLPKDRFSAERLKGVDSTLKIQPAKLEDSAVYLCASSPRPWRDSTNYGYTFGSGTRLTVV.

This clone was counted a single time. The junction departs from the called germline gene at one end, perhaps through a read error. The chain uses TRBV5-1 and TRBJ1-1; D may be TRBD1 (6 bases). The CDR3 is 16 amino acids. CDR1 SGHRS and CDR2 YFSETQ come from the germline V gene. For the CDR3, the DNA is TGCGCCAGCAGCGCTGGACAGCGTACTATGAACACTGAAGCTCTCTTT. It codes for CASSAGQRTMNTEALF.

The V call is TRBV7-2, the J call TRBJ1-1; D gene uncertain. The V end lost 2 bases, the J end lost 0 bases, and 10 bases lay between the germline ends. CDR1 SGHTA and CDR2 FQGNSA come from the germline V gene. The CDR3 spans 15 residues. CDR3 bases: TGTGCCAGCAGCTTATCGACCGCAATGAACACTGAAGCTTTCTTT. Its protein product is CASSLSTAMNTEAFF.

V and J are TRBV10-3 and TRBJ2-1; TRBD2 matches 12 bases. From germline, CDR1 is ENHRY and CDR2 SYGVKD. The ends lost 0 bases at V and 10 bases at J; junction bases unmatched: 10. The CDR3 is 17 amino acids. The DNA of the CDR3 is TGTGCCATCAGTGAGTCGGATCTAGCGGGGGGGAGGGAAGAGCAGTTCTTC. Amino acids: CAISESDLAGGREEQFF.

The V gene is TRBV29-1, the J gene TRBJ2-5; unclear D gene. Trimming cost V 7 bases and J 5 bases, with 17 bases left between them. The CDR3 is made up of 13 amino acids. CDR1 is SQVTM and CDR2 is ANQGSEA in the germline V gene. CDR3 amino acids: CSARDFYPETQYF. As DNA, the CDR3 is TGCAGCGCGCGCGACTTTTACCCGGAGACCCAGTACTTC.

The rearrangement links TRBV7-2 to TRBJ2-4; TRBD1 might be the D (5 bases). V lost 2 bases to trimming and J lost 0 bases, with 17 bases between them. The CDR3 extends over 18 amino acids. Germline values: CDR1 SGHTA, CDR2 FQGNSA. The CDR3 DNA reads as TGTGCCAGCAGCTTATCCCTACCAGGGATCCTAGCCAAAAACATTCAGTACTTC. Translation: CASSLSLPGILAKNIQYF.

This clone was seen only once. CDR3 DNA: TGTGCCAGCAGCTTAGTGCTAGCTGCGAACAATGAGCAGTTCTTC. It encodes CASSLVLAANNEQFF. The J gene is TRBJ2-1, the V gene TRBV7-2; possible D gene TRBD2, 5 bases. Germline CDR1 reads SGHTA; CDR2 reads FQGNSA. CDR3 length equals 15 residues. Trimming cost V 1 base and J 5 bases, with 12 bases left between them.

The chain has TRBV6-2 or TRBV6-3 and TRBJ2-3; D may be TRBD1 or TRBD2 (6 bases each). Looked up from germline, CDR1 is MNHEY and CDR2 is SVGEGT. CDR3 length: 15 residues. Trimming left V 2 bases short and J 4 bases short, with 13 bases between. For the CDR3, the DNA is TGTGCCAGCAGTTACGGCGGGACACACTCAGATACGCAGTATTTT. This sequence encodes CASSYGGTHSDTQYF.

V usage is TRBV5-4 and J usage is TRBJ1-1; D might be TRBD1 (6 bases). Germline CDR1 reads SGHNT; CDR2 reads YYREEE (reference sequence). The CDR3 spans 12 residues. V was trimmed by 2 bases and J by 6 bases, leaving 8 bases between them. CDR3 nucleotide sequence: TGTGCCAGCAGCTTTCGGACAGCTGAAGCTTTCTTT. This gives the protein CASSFRTAEAFF.

CDR3 residues: CASSLDLRDEISSTDTQYF. CDR3 bases: TGTGCCAGCAGCTTAGATCTTAGGGACGAAATTTCTAGCACAGATACGCAGTATTTT. The chain carries TRBV7-6 and TRBJ2-3; the D call may be TRBD1 or TRBD2 (5 bases each). The length of the CDR3 is 19 residues. Germline CDR1 is SGHVS and CDR2 is FNYEAQ. Trimming removed 1 base at V and 0 bases at J, with 20 bases between.

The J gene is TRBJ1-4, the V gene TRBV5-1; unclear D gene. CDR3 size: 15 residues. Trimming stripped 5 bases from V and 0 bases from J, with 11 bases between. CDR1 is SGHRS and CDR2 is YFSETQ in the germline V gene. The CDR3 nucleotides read TGCGCCAGCAGGCCAAGTCTTTCAACTAATGAAAAACTGTTTTTT. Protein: CASRPSLSTNEKLFF.

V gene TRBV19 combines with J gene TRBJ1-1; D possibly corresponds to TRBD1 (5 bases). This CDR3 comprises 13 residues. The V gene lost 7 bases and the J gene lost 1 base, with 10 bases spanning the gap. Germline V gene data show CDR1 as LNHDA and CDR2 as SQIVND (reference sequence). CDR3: CASKGVSNTEAFF. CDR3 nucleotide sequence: TGTGCCAGTAAAGGGGTATCGAACACTGAAGCTTTCTTT.

Here the CDR3 DNA reads TGTGCCAGCTCACCTACGGAGTGGCGGGAGACCCAGTACTTC. Translating gives CASSPTEWRETQYF. The gene calls are TRBV18 and TRBJ2-5; no clear D. This CDR3 comprises 14 residues. Germline V gene sequence: CDR1 KGHSH, CDR2 LQKENI. The V end lost 3 bases, the J end lost 5 bases, and 13 bases lay between the germline ends.

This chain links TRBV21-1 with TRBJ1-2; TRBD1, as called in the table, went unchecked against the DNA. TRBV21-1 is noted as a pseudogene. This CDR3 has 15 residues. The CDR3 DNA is TGTGCCAGCAGCAAATCCGGACAGGGAGGAGGAGGCTACACCTTC. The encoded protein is CASSKSGQGGGGYTF.

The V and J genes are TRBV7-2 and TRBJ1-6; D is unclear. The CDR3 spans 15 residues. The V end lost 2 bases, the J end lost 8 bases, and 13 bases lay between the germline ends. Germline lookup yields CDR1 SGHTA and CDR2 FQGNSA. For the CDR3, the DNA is TGTGCCAGCAGCTTAAGCGGCGGACGAGATTCACCCCTCCACTTT. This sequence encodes CASSLSGGRDSPLHF.

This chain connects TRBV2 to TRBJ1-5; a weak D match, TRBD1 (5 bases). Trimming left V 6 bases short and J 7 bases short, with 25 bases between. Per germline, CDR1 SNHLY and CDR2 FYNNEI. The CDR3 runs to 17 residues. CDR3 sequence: CASRLRTGTVGRQPQHF. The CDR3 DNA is TGTGCCAGCAGGCTAAGAACCGGGACCGTCGGTAGGCAGCCCCAGCATTTT.

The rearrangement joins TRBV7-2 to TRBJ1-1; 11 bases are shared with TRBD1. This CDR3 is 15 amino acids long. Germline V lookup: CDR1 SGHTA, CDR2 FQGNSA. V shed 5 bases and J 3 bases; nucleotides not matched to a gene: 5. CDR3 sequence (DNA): TGTGCCAGCAGCCAGGACAGGGGGCGCGACACTGAAGCTTTCTTT. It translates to CASSQDRGRDTEAFF.